The source of this T cell receptor (beta chain) is a study of T cell changes during pregnancy in multiple sclerosis. Germline CDR1 reads ENHRY; CDR2 reads SYGVKD. V lost 10 bases and J 1 base, leaving 16 bases between the germline ends. This CDR3 has 14 residues. Sequenced by immunoSEQ multiplex PCR; TCRdb stores in-frame clones only, minus some. The sample contains some 9,100 clones, nearly 85% of which appear only once. The specimen comprised CD8+ T cells from peripheral blood mononuclear cells, sampled in the third trimester of pregnancy. This sequence originates from a female donor in good health, enrolled as a control in a pregnancy study. The chain is built from TRBV10-3 and TRBJ2-5; D is ambiguous. CDR3 residues: CASSPDTVQETQYF. In DNA, the CDR3 is TGTGCCAGCAGCCCCGACACGGTCCAAGAGACCCAGTACTTC.